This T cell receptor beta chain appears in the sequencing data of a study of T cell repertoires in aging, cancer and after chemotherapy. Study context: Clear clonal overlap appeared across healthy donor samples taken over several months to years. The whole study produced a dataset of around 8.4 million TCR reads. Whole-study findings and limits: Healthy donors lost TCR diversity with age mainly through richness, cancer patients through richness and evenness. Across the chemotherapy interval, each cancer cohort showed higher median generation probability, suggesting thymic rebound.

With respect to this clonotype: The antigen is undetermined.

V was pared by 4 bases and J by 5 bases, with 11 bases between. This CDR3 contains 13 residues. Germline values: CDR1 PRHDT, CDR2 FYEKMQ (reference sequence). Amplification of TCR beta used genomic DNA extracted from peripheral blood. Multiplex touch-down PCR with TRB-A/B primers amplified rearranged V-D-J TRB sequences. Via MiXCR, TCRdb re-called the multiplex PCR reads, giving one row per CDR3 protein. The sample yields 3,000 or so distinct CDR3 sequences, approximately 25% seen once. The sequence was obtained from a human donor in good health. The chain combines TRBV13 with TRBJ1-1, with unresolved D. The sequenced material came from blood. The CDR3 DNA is TGTGCCAGCAGCTCCTATGATTATACTGAAGCTTTCTTT. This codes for CASSSYDYTEAFF.